This T cell receptor beta chain was documented in a study of OX40 agonist ivuxolimab in advanced cancers. Using immunoSEQ multiplex PCR, the repertoire was profiled, and TCRdb retains in-frame clones only, with some absent. Counted here are approximately 46,000 clones, 77% occurring once; the ten biggest clones make up around 2.7%. Germline CDR1 and CDR2: LNHDA and SQIVND (reference sequence). The ends were cut back, 4 bases at V and 9 bases at J, with 25 bases in the middle. This CDR3 is built from 16 residues. The chain combines TRBV19 with TRBJ2-7; TRBD2 might be the D (6 bases). The sample consisted of CD4+ or CD8+ T cells sorted from blood, taken in a trial of the OX40 agonist ivuxolimab. The source is an adult with an advanced solid tumor such as melanoma, head and neck, liver or kidney cancer. CDR3 bases: TGTGCCAGTAGTACCCTTCCCGGGACTTACGACGCTGGGCAGTACTTC. It is translated as CASSTLPGTYDAGQYF.